This T cell receptor beta chain was sequenced for a study of Ad26.COV2.S vaccination and SARS-CoV-2 variants. Germline V gene lookup returns CDR1 SNHLY and CDR2 FYNNEI. The CDR3 is made up of 13 amino acids. Trimming shortened V by 7 bases and J by 5 bases, and 14 bases separated the two germline ends. Documented treatment: 15 to 20 received Ad26.COV2.S at low or high dose, single or two shots; 5 received placebo; per-sample allocation not given. Vaccine and placebo recipients were sampled on day 63 after the first injection. Profiling relied on immunoSEQ multiplex PCR, and the TCRdb table lists in-frame clones only, not all of them. The table lists under 300,000 clones, around nine tenths of them singletons. This clone was picked up a small number of times.

The sample in question was peripheral blood, obtained in a trial of Ad26.COV2.S vaccine versus placebo. The chain links TRBV2 to TRBJ2-5; D is ambiguous. The origin of this receptor is a person aged 18-65 years who received the Ad26.COV2.S COVID-19 vaccine or a placebo. The CDR3 DNA sequence: TGTGCCAGCACGGTAACCAGGCGGGAGACCCAGTACTTC. Protein: CASTVTRRETQYF.